The present entry profiles one T cell receptor beta chain with its context. TCRdb's copy holds only in-frame clones and misses some; the assay was immunoSEQ multiplex PCR. The table shows roughly 200,000 clones, with roughly 84% occurring only once. Trimming left V 3 bases short and J 8 bases short, with 14 bases between. Germline V gives CDR1 MNHEY, CDR2 SMNVEV (reference sequence). The CDR3 length is 14 residues. This entry belongs to a study of blood T cell repertoires in COVID-19. This rearrangement joins TRBV27 to TRBJ2-1; weak D call: TRBD2 (6 bases). Sequences were obtained from peripheral blood. This receptor was obtained from a woman aged 80 or over with active or convalescent COVID-19. CDR3 in amino acids: CASSFGLALHEQFF. The CDR3 DNA follows: TGTGCCAGCAGTTTTGGTCTAGCGCTCCATGAGCAGTTCTTC.